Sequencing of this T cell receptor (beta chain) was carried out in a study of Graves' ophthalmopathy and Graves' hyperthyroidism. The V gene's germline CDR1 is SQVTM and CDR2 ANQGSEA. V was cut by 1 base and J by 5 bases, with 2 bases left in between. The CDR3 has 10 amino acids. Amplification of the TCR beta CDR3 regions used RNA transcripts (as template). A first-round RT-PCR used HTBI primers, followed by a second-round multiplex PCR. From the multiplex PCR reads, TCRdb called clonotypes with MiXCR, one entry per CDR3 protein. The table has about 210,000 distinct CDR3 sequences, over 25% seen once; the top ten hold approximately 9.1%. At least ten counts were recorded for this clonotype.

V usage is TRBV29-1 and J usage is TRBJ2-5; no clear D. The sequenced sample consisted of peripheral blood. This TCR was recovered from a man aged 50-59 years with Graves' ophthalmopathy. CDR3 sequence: CSVEAETQYF. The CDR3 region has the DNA TGCAGCGTTGAAGCGGAGACCCAGTACTTC.